This T cell receptor (beta chain) was sequenced in a study of OX40 agonist ivuxolimab in advanced cancers. Using immunoSEQ multiplex PCR, the repertoire was profiled, and TCRdb retains in-frame clones only, with some absent. The profile covers 69,000 or so clones, with 85% to 90% appearing a single time and around 6.5% taken by the ten largest. With 2 bases clipped from V and 6 bases from J, the junction kept 9 bases outside the gene matches. The V gene's germline CDR1 is SGHTA and CDR2 FQGNSA. The CDR3 is 16 residues long. Sample: CD4+ or CD8+ T cells sorted from blood, taken in a trial of the OX40 agonist ivuxolimab. This sequence was found in an adult with an advanced solid tumor such as melanoma, head and neck, liver or kidney cancer. The chain joins TRBV7-2 to TRBJ1-5; 8 nucleotides align to TRBD1. CDR3 in amino acids: CASSLSSAGGGQPQHF. The CDR3 nucleotides are TGTGCCAGCAGCTTAAGTTCGGCAGGGGGCGGTCAGCCCCAGCATTTT.